Reported below is one TCR beta chain. The sample holds one count of this clonotype. Its antigen is still unknown. Per-base quality was not reported, and no clone a single base away is much larger than it. One read offers little support. RNA was extracted using the RNeasy kit, and about 0.45 to 1 microgram was reverse transcribed with random hexamers. TCR beta CDR3 regions were amplified with the immunoSEQ multiplex PCR assay covering 54 Vbeta and 13 Jbeta segments. PCR amplification bias was corrected by using a synthetic template baseline for primer optimization and computational correction. Processing in the source paper ran as follows. Only productive sequences were kept, with reads annotated to V, D and J genes according to IMGT and analyzed in immunoSEQ Analyzer. To calculate clonality, Shannon entropy was normalized by log2 of the number of productive unique sequences and then subtracted from one. For each patient and control, public and private clones were evaluated among the 100 most prevalent clones. Susac-specific clones were defined as absent from healthy and MS cohorts, some 1,000 published viral clones and other ImmuneACCESS disease sequences. TCRdb trimmed the raw reads at Q25, called clones with MiXCR and kept productive beta chains. Every entry covers one CDR3 protein and lists the most common genes and DNA from its rows. These V and J calls originate from TCRdb's pipeline instead of the authors' own analysis. The sample data list roughly 330,000 distinct CDR3 sequences, and 92% of these were observed just once. The ten largest clones add up to more than 0.06% of the sample.

Peripheral blood CD8+ and CD4+ T cells from healthy donors, Susac syndrome patients and multiple sclerosis patients were profiled using high-throughput TCR beta sequencing. Treatment-naive patients with stable or active relapsing-remitting disease fulfilling revised McDonald criteria were used as multiple sclerosis controls. Bulk CD8+ and CD4+ T cells were purified magnetically by negative isolation, whereas CD8+ TEMRA cells were enriched by FACS. Blood was collected in EDTA tubes and processed within 24 hours, with PBMCs isolated through density gradient centrifugation. PBMCs destined for TCR sequencing were cryopreserved in liquid nitrogen and later thawed in a 37 °C water bath. The sorted or isolated CD4+, CD8+ and CD8+ TEMRA cells had a purity of 90% or higher. The source of the sample is a study of CD8 T cells in Susac syndrome (dated by TCRdb to between 2017 and 2020). A note on the overall study: Whether CD8+ T cell activation and differentiation in Susac syndrome was antigen driven was tested using repertoire sequencing.

V sheds 1 base and J sheds 5 bases, leaving 12 bases between their ends. Per the germline V gene (reference sequence), DFQATT is the CDR1 and SNEGSKA is the CDR2. The CDR3 starts with the cysteine, ends with the phenylalanine, and has 15 residues. Only the CDR3 DNA is retained, 45 bases long and in frame from the first base. On the study overall, not on this receptor specifically: The number of individuals in the TCR sequencing and HLA analysis was acknowledged as relatively small.

The sequenced sample was CD4+ T cells from PBMCs. The clonotype was recovered from a human donor with multiple sclerosis. The V gene is TRBV20-1 and the J gene is TRBJ1-6; the D gene is perhaps TRBD1, on 6 matching bases. The DNA sequence is TGCAGTGCTAGAGGGGGGCCAGGGAATAATTCACCCCTCCACTTT. The translation is CSARGGPGNNSPLHF.